The entry below describes one T cell receptor (beta chain). The V gene end was trimmed by 6 bases and the J gene end by 10 bases; junction bases not matched to a gene: 17. The CDR3 is 17 residues long. Germline CDR1 and CDR2: MNHEY and SMNVEV (reference sequence). The data were obtained in a study of blood T cell repertoires in COVID-19. Study details: Sites across the United States, Italy and Spain contributed samples from acute and convalescent COVID-19. T cells, B-cell-depleted T cells, or PBMCs supplied cDNA or gDNA.

Generated by immunoSEQ multiplex PCR, the TCRdb table keeps only in-frame clones and is missing some. This repertoire shows 40,000 to 60,000 clones, about 87% found once; its top ten account for around 2%. The chain joins TRBV27 to TRBJ1-6; TRBD1 agrees at 8 bases. This clonotype was sampled from a woman aged 80 or older with COVID-19, enrolled during active disease. What was sequenced was peripheral blood. CDR3 region: CASSSYPQRQGRSPLHF. The CDR3 nucleotides are TGTGCCAGCAGCTCCTATCCCCAAAGACAGGGGCGGTCACCCCTCCACTTT.